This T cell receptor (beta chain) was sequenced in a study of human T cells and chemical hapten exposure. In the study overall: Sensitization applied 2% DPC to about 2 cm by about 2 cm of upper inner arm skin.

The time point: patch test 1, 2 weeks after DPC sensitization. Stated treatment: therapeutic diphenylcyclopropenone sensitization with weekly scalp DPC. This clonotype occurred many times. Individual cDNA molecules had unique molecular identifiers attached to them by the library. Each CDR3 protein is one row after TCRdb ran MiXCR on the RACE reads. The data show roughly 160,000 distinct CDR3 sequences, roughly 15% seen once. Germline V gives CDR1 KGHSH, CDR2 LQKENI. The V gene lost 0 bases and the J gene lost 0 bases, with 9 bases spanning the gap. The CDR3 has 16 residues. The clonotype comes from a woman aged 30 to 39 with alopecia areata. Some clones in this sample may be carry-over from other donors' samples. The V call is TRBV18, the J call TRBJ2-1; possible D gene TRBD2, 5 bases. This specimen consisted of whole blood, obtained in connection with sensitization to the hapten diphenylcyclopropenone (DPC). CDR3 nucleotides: TGTGCCAGCTCACCACCCTTAGCGAGCTCCTACAATGAGCAGTTCTTC. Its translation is CASSPPLASSYNEQFF.